The clone carrying this T cell receptor beta chain was recorded at least ten times. A much larger clonotype is one base distant, so this may be a read error. The source of the sample is a study of breast tumors, draining lymph nodes, adjacent tissues. TCRdb redid the calling of the multiplex PCR reads with MiXCR, one entry per CDR3 protein. The table shows roughly 100,000 distinct CDR3 sequences, with under 40% occurring only once. The lymph nodes were axillary draining lymph nodes from breast cancer patients. The germline gives CDR1 DFQATT, CDR2 SNEGSKA (reference sequence). This CDR3 has 11 amino acids.

V and J are TRBV20-1 and TRBJ2-1; D not resolved. The source of this sequence is a female donor with breast cancer. Some clones in this sample may be carry-over from other donors' samples. The sequenced sample consisted of axillary lymph node tissue. The CDR3 bases are TGCAGTGCTAGCGTAAACCTCGAGCAGTCCTTC. This encodes CSASVNLEQSF.